What follows describes a single T cell receptor (beta chain). What it binds is not known. V lost 6 bases, J lost 1 base, and 0 bases lay in between. Germline values: CDR1 ENHRY, CDR2 SYGVKD. This CDR3 is built from 11 residues. MiXCR, run by TCRdb on the 5' RACE reads, gives a single entry per CDR3 protein. The sample includes 420,000 or so distinct CDR3 sequences, 18% of them seen just once. The sample is drawn from a study of identical twins. Study-level points and caveats: Model-predicted out-of-frame TCR alpha sharing fell below observed values in monozygotic twins. Twin-shared out-of-frame alpha sequences were enriched for low generation probability. Clonotypes of the beta chain that were abundant in cord blood carried fewer insertions (memory repertoires showed none).

The chain couples TRBV10-3 to TRBJ2-2; D call uncertain. The source of this sequence is a man between 45 and 60 years old in good health. Sequencing was carried out using naive T cells sorted from blood. CDR3 in amino acids: CAIRNTGELFF. CDR3 bases: TGTGCCATCAGGAACACCGGGGAGCTGTTTTTT.